This T cell receptor beta chain was sequenced for a study of T cell responses to AZD1222 COVID-19 vaccine. Study-level information: Second doses that came at about 4 or about 12 weeks were put together.

Data came from immunoSEQ multiplex PCR; TCRdb stores just in-frame clones and leaves some out. The data contain tens of thousands of clones, 80% of them singletons. Regarding the study as a whole: Clonal diversity may have been underestimated, and the donors were mostly white British, with more females than males. Two AZD1222 doses significantly raised spike-specific TCR breadth and depth over controls.

This CDR3 is 15 amino acids long. V was shortened by 4 bases and J by 5 bases, with 18 bases between the two germline ends. CDR1 SGHNT and CDR2 YYREEE come from the germline V gene (reference sequence). This clone occurred once. As yet, its antigen is unknown. The chain links TRBV5-4 to TRBJ2-5; D may correspond to TRBD1 or TRBD2 (6 bases each). The origin of this receptor is an adult in good health. The sample here was peripheral blood, taken on day 0 of AZD1222 vaccination. CDR3 in DNA: TGTGCCAGCAGCCCCGGGGGCAGTTTTAGGGAGACCCAGTACTTC. This translates into CASSPGGSFRETQYF. Full variable domain (outside the CDR3, taken from reference TRBV5-4 and TRBJ2-5): ETGVTQSPTHLIKTRGQQVTLRCSSQSGHNTVSWYQQALGQGPQFIFQYYREEENGRGNFPPRFSGLQFPNYSSELNVNALELDDSALYLCASSPGGSFRETQYFGPGTRLLVL.